These 30 T cell receptor beta chains were sequenced from one sample in a study of blood T cell repertoires in COVID-19. Libraries were prepared by immunoSEQ multiplex PCR; TCRdb keeps only in-frame clonotypes and omits some of them. The sample includes 450,000 or so clones, around 91% of them seen just once. The sample consisted of peripheral blood. All receptors come from a middle-aged woman with COVID-19, enrolled during active disease.

The genes are TRBV10-3 and TRBJ1-6, with 8 bases lining up with TRBD1. Germline V lookup: CDR1 ENHRY, CDR2 SYGVKD. Trimming removed 6 bases from V and 5 bases from J; junction bases left unmatched: 0. The CDR3 sequence is 13 residues long. The CDR3, as DNA: TGTGCCATCAGACAGGGGGATAATTCACCCCTCCACTTT. As protein: CAIRQGDNSPLHF.

The DNA of the CDR3 is TGTGCCAGTAAGACAGGGGGTATTACTGAAGCTTTCTTT. Translation gives CASKTGGITEAFF. The chain recombines TRBV12-3 or TRBV12-4 with TRBJ1-1; TRBD1 matches 9 bases. The CDR3 consists of 13 residues. Germline trimming cut 9 bases from V and 5 bases from J; bases unmatched to any gene: 7.

This clone was seen more than once but under ten times. This rearrangement joins TRBV7-9 to TRBJ1-1; D remains unclear. Deletions cut 3 bases from V and 0 bases from J, with 17 bases between. The CDR3 is 17 residues long. Germline lookup yields CDR1 SEHNR and CDR2 FQNEAQ (reference sequence). CDR3 in amino acids: CASSFSDLDQLNTEAFF. CDR3 sequence (DNA): TGTGCCAGCAGCTTCTCCGATCTAGATCAGCTGAACACTGAAGCTTTCTTT.

Only a few counts were recorded for this clone. The V and J genes are TRBV3-1 (or the pseudogene TRBV3-2) and TRBJ2-5; 10 bases are shared with TRBD1. V was pared by 4 bases and J by 2 bases, with 4 bases of the junction left unmatched. The V gene's germline CDR1 is LGHDT and CDR2 YNNKEL (reference sequence). The length of the CDR3 is 15 residues. CDR3 nucleotides: TGTGCCAGCAGCCCCGGGACAGGGGATCAAGAGACCCAGTACTTC. Protein sequence: CASSPGTGDQETQYF.

The V call is TRBV10-3, the J call TRBJ2-7; the match to TRBD2 covers 8 bases. Trimming cost V 0 bases and J 0 bases; bases outside gene matches: 4. Germline assignment: CDR1 ENHRY and CDR2 SYGVKD. The CDR3 is 16 amino acids. CDR3 nucleotides: TGTGCCATCAGTGAGTCAGCGGGGGCGAGCTCCTACGAGCAGTACTTC. Translated, it gives CAISESAGASSYEQYF.

V gene TRBV9 combines with J gene TRBJ1-4; 9 positions agree with TRBD1. V dropped 0 bases and J dropped 8; count of bases not matched to a gene: 8. Per the germline V gene, CDR1 is SGDLS and CDR2 is YYNGEE. CDR3 length equals 16 residues. For the CDR3, the DNA is TGTGCCAGCAGCGTAGGACAGGGGGTCGGGAACGAAAAACTGTTTTTT. Translation: CASSVGQGVGNEKLFF.

This chain links TRBV25-1 with TRBJ1-1; D not resolved. The germline V and J ends were trimmed by 4 bases and 8 bases, with 14 bases remaining between them. CDR1 MGHDK and CDR2 SYGVNS come from the germline V gene. The length of the CDR3 is 13 residues. CDR3 in amino acids: CASSGIGLTEAFF. The CDR3 DNA follows: TGTGCCAGCAGTGGTATCGGACTTACAGAAGCTTTCTTT.

The gene calls are TRBV4-2 and TRBJ2-1; 16 positions agree with TRBD2. V lost 5 bases and J lost 10; bases outside the gene matches: 5. Germline CDR1 and CDR2: LGHNA and YNFKEQ. The CDR3 spans 15 residues. Here the CDR3 reads CASSGTSGGANEQFF. Here the CDR3 DNA reads TGTGCCAGCAGCGGGACTAGCGGGGGGGCAAACGAGCAGTTCTTC.

About this clone itself: The same CDR3 also results from other DNA sequences found in this sample. The chain has TRBV6-1 and TRBJ1-1, with a weak D call TRBD1 (6 bases). The ends were cut back, 3 bases at V and 1 base at J, with 6 bases in the middle. Germline CDR1 and CDR2: MNHNS and SASEGT. CDR3 length equals 13 residues. CDR3 coding DNA: TGTGCCAGCAGTGAGACAGGGAACACTGAAGCTTTCTTT. This codes for CASSETGNTEAFF.

This clone has more than one count but fewer than ten. This rearrangement joins TRBV7-3 to TRBJ1-2; the D gene is possibly TRBD1 (6 bases). With 5 bases removed from V and 6 bases from J, the gap between germline ends came to 10 bases. This CDR3 has 12 amino acids. In germline, CDR1 is SGHTA, CDR2 FQGTGA. In DNA form, the CDR3 reads TGTGCCAGCAGCGCGACAGGCGATGGCTACACCTTC. It encodes CASSATGDGYTF. Drawing the rest from reference TRBV7-3 and TRBJ1-2, the complete variable domain is GAGVSQTPSNKVTEKGKYVELRCDPISGHTALYWYRQSLGQGPEFLIYFQGTGAADDSGLPNDRFFAVRPEGSVSTLKIQRTERGDSAVYLCASSATGDGYTFGSGTRLTVV.

The chain links TRBV6-5 to TRBJ2-1; TRBD1 matches 7 bases. The germline gives CDR1 MNHEY, CDR2 SVGAGI. The ends lost 6 bases at V and 6 bases at J; junction bases unmatched: 11. This CDR3 has 15 residues. As DNA, the CDR3 is TGTGCCAGCAGGGACAGGAAAATCCCATTCAATGAGCAGTTCTTC. As protein: CASRDRKIPFNEQFF.

This rearrangement joins TRBV28 to TRBJ2-3, with D possibly TRBD1 on 5 matching bases. The V gene's germline CDR1 is MDHEN and CDR2 SYDVKM. This CDR3 has 15 amino acids. Trimming took off 6 bases at V and 1 base at J, with 14 bases between the two ends. Written as DNA, the CDR3 is TGTGCCAGCAGAAGAAGAGACAGCCGCACAGATACGCAGTATTTT. It codes for CASRRRDSRTDTQYF.

The CDR3 DNA sequence: TGTGCCAGCAGCGAGACCCCCGAGGATGGCTACACCTTC. It yields the protein CASSETPEDGYTF. V gene TRBV9 combines with J gene TRBJ1-2; D gene ambiguous. The length of the CDR3 is 13 residues. V lost 3 bases, J lost 6 bases, and 12 bases lay in between. Germline V lookup: CDR1 SGDLS, CDR2 YYNGEE.

This clone was recorded only once. The chain couples TRBV7-8 to TRBJ1-5; perhaps TRBD1 as D (5 bases). V lost 1 base, J lost 2 bases, and 9 bases lay in between. The CDR3 extends over 15 amino acids. Germline values: CDR1 SGHVS, CDR2 FQNEAQ. The chain's CDR3 is CASSLEPGRNQPQHF. CDR3 DNA: TGTGCCAGCAGCTTAGAGCCAGGGCGCAATCAGCCCCAGCATTTT.

The V and J genes are TRBV19 and TRBJ2-7, with a tentative D call TRBD1 (5 bases). V was shortened by 3 bases and J by 0 bases, with 12 bases between the two germline ends. CDR3 length: 15 amino acids. Germline CDR1 is LNHDA and CDR2 is SQIVND (reference sequence). The DNA for the CDR3 is TGTGCCAGTAGTATCGGTGGGGCCCCCTCCTACGAGCAGTACTTC. Translated, it gives CASSIGGAPSYEQYF.

Here the CDR3 DNA reads TGTGCCAGCAGCTTAGCAGCGGCCGAGCAGTACTTC. It is translated as CASSLAAAEQYF. The chain combines TRBV7-9 with TRBJ2-7; weak D call: TRBD2 (5 bases). Per the germline V gene, CDR1 is SEHNR and CDR2 is FQNEAQ (reference sequence). V shed 0 bases and J shed 6 bases, with 6 bases lying between them. This CDR3 spans 12 amino acids.

The chain recombines TRBV5-1 with TRBJ1-2; D call uncertain. CDR3 length: 13 residues. Germline-derived CDR1 and CDR2 are SGHRS and YFSETQ. The V and J ends lost 4 bases and 2 bases respectively, with 9 bases between them. The chain's CDR3 is CASSPGWNYGYTF. As DNA, the CDR3 is TGCGCCAGCAGCCCCGGTTGGAACTATGGCTACACCTTC. The variable domain in full, completed from reference TRBV5-1 and TRBJ1-2, reads KAGVTQTPRYLIKTRGQQVTLSCSPISGHRSVSWYQQTPGQGLQFLFEYFSETQRNKGNFPGRFSGRQFSNSRSEMNVSTLELGDSALYLCASSPGWNYGYTFGSGTRLTVV.

The V call is TRBV7-2, the J call TRBJ1-1, with 12 bases aligning to TRBD1. Trimming took 4 bases from V and 4 from J; bases not matched to a gene: 4. Per germline, CDR1 SGHTA and CDR2 FQGNSA. The CDR3 extends over 15 amino acids. CDR3 sequence: CASSYRDRGLTEAFF. CDR3 sequence (DNA): TGTGCCAGCAGCTACCGGGACAGGGGGCTCACTGAAGCTTTCTTT. Complete variable domain (other parts from reference TRBV7-2 and TRBJ1-1): GAGVSQSPSNKVTEKGKDVELRCDPISGHTALYWYRQSLGQGLEFLIYFQGNSAPDKSGLPSDRFSAERTGGSVSTLTIQRTQQEDSAVYLCASSYRDRGLTEAFFGQGTRLTVV.

This clone was observed a single time. This chain links TRBV9 with TRBJ2-7; 9 bases are a match to TRBD2. This CDR3 has 16 residues. Germline V gene sequence: CDR1 SGDLS, CDR2 YYNGEE. After removal of 0 bases from V and 4 bases from J, the junction contained 8 bases not matched to a gene. In DNA, the CDR3 is TGTGCCAGCAGCGTAGTGGGGACTAGCTCTGTTTACGAGCAGTACTTC. It yields the protein CASSVVGTSSVYEQYF. The full variable domain, completed using reference TRBV9 and TRBJ2-7, is DSGVTQTPKHLITATGQRVTLRCSPRSGDLSVYWYQQSLDQGLQFLIQYYNGEERAKGNILERFSAQQFPDLHSELNLSSLELGDSALYFCASSVVGTSSVYEQYFGPGTRLTVT.

The rearrangement links TRBV28 to TRBJ1-1; no clear D. The germline V gene has CDR1 MDHEN and CDR2 SYDVKM. The CDR3 has 12 residues. V was trimmed by 3 bases and J by 2 bases, leaving 4 bases between them. The CDR3 DNA reads as TGTGCCAGCAGTTTTAGTAACACTGAAGCTTTCTTT. Translation: CASSFSNTEAFF.

The V gene is TRBV5-1, the J gene TRBJ1-3; a weak D match, TRBD1 (6 bases). V was shortened by 4 bases and J by 4 bases, with 24 bases between the two germline ends. The CDR3 loop spans 18 amino acids. Germline values: CDR1 SGHRS, CDR2 YFSETQ. The CDR3 protein is CASSAVAQGITGGNTIYF. The DNA of the CDR3 is TGCGCCAGCAGCGCCGTCGCGCAGGGGATTACAGGGGGAAACACCATATATTTT.

CDR3 in amino acids: CASSLGGGLSNQPQHF. CDR3 coding DNA: TGTGCCAGCAGCTTAGGGGGGGGTTTAAGCAATCAGCCCCAGCATTTT. V usage is TRBV13 and J usage is TRBJ1-5, with D possibly matching TRBD1 (5 bases). The germline gives CDR1 PRHDT, CDR2 FYEKMQ (reference sequence). Trimming cost V 0 bases and J 1 base, with 10 bases left between them. CDR3 size: 16 residues.

V is TRBV14 and J is TRBJ1-1, with D perhaps TRBD1 (5 bases). V lost 0 bases, J lost 6 bases, and 11 bases lay in between. This CDR3 spans 14 amino acids. Germline loops: CDR1 SGHDN, CDR2 FVKESK. CDR3 amino acids: CASSQDLGGPEAFF. CDR3 DNA: TGTGCCAGCAGCCAAGACCTGGGGGGTCCTGAAGCTTTCTTT.

This clone was seen a few times. The chain has TRBV27 and TRBJ1-4; a weak D match, TRBD1 (6 bases). Germline V gene sequence: CDR1 MNHEY, CDR2 SMNVEV (reference sequence). Trimming shortened V by 6 bases and J by 8 bases, and 19 bases separated the two germline ends. The CDR3 contains 15 residues. The CDR3 nucleotides are TGTGCCAGCAGCTACACTAACAGGGTTGGGGAAAAACTGTTTTTT. Translating it yields CASSYTNRVGEKLFF.

V and J are TRBV7-2 and TRBJ1-2, with 7 bases identical to TRBD1. Germline lookup yields CDR1 SGHTA and CDR2 FQGNSA. This CDR3 comprises 14 residues. The ends lost 8 bases at V and 3 bases at J; junction bases unmatched: 9. This CDR3 reads CASGKGTAYYGYTF. CDR3 sequence (DNA): TGTGCCAGCGGGAAAGGGACAGCTTACTATGGCTACACCTTC.

V usage is TRBV24-1 and J usage is TRBJ2-5; maybe TRBD1 (6 bases). The CDR3 is 15 residues long. V was pared by 4 bases and J by 4 bases, with 15 bases between. The germline CDR1 and CDR2 sequences are KGHDR and SFDVKD. CDR3 bases: TGTGCCACCAGTGACCAGGGACACAACGCAGAGACCCAGTACTTC. This sequence encodes CATSDQGHNAETQYF.

V and J are TRBV19 and TRBJ1-2; possibly TRBD1 for D (5 bases). Between the trimmed V and J ends, which lost 6 bases and 2 bases, there was a span of 13 bases. The germline V gene encodes CDR1 LNHDA and CDR2 SQIVND (reference sequence). This CDR3 contains 14 residues. The chain's CDR3 is CASSRLTENYGYTF. CDR3 DNA sequence: TGTGCCAGTAGCAGATTGACAGAGAACTATGGCTACACCTTC.

Here the CDR3 DNA reads TGTGCCAGTAGACCGACAGGGGCGAACACTGAAGCTTTCTTT. Translated, it gives CASRPTGANTEAFF. This chain uses TRBV19 with TRBJ1-1; 8 nucleotides agree with TRBD1. This CDR3 region has 14 residues. The germline gives CDR1 LNHDA, CDR2 SQIVND (reference sequence). With 6 bases clipped from V and 1 base from J, the junction kept 4 bases outside the gene matches.

The rearrangement joins TRBV30 to TRBJ2-7; TRBD1 agrees at 8 bases. V shed 1 base, J shed 6 bases, and the junction held 5 bases outside the gene matches. Germline V CDR1 and CDR2: GTSNPN, SVGIG (reference sequence). This CDR3 contains 13 residues. The CDR3 nucleotides read TGTGCCTGGAGTGGACAGGGGCAGGGCGAGCAGTACTTC. Translation: CAWSGQGQGEQYF.

Regarding this clone: Additional DNA sequences in this sample encode the identical CDR3. The rearrangement uses TRBV19 and TRBJ1-5; 8 bases fit TRBD1. V gave up 3 bases and J gave up 6 bases; unmatched junction bases: 4. The CDR3 runs to 14 residues. Germline V CDR1 and CDR2: LNHDA, SQIVND (reference sequence). For the CDR3, the DNA is TGTGCCAGTAGTATTGGACAGGGAGGTCAGCCCCAGCATTTT. Amino acids: CASSIGQGGQPQHF.